This T cell receptor (beta chain) was sequenced in a study of T cells expressing NK-cell markers. Background on the study: HCMV seropositivity marked seven of the eight sequenced donors; one was seronegative.

TCRdb reprocessed the 5' RACE reads and keeps a single row for each CDR3 protein, giving no DNA. The listing contains 350,000 to 450,000 distinct CDR3 sequences. The length of the CDR3 is 16 residues. In germline, CDR1 is DFQATT, CDR2 SNEGSKA (reference sequence). J is TRBJ2-5 and V is TRBV20-1; TCRdb proposes TRBD1, but this gene call is untestable without DNA. This receptor was taken from a man aged 18-75 years in good health. The source material was blood T cells: a sorted CD56 or NKG2C T cell subset, CD4+ or CD8+ T cells, or bulk PBMC T cells (not recorded which). The CDR3 region is CSARSPFSGAGETQYF.